A selection of T cell receptor beta chains follows, all from one sample in a study of CD8+ T cells in alopecia areata. This table comes from immunoSEQ multiplex PCR, and its TCRdb copy is limited to in-frame clones, with some not included. The top ten clones hold approximately 16% of a sample with about 100,000 clones, just under 60% of them seen once. The sequences come from CD8+ T cells sorted from blood, collected at approximately week 60, from a patient treated with tofacitinib. These receptors all come from a human donor with alopecia areata. The CDR3 runs from the conserved cysteine through the conserved F or W.

V	J	CDR3
TRBV5-6	TRBJ2-1	CASSLGRGAFEQFF
TRBV9	TRBJ2-3	CASSVGGSSGARGDTQYF
TRBV18	TRBJ2-7	CASSPLEGQDYEQYF
TRBV4-1	TRBJ1-5	CASSHKYRVHQPQHF
TRBV4-1	TRBJ1-2	CASSRTLTGVNGYTF
TRBV27	TRBJ2-1	CASSFGSGGSMGYNEQFF
TRBV19	TRBJ2-7	CASSIGQGYEQYF
TRBV27	TRBJ1-1	CASSSRQDVNEAFF
TRBV2	TRBJ2-1	CASMTSGGPYNEQFF
TRBV19	TRBJ1-2	CASSLTGNYGYTF
TRBV12-5	TRBJ1-1	CASGLELRQEAFF
TRBV2	TRBJ1-6	CASHGAIDSPLHF
TRBV27	TRBJ1-5	CASSFIGGGQPQHF
TRBV2	TRBJ2-3	CASSEALAADTQYF
TRBV19	TRBJ2-2	CASSIGPKAGELFF
TRBV7-9	TRBJ1-6	CASSPTGRNSPLHF
TRBV10-3	TRBJ2-4	CAISERGLERAKNIQYF
TRBV6-6	TRBJ2-5	CASSPLPPETQYF
TRBV4-2	TRBJ2-2	CASSQGVWGGNTGELFF
TRBV13	TRBJ1-2	CASSDPTNGYTF
TRBV2	TRBJ2-7	CASSEPSSYEQYF
TRBV29-1	TRBJ2-3	CSVETRRLAGDTDTQYF
TRBV13	TRBJ1-1	CASSLVAGMNTEAFF